The present T cell receptor (beta chain) was sequenced within a study of cytomegalovirus exposure and HLA in healthy donors listed by TCRdb under 2017. About the investigation overall: In an earlier analysis of approximately 640 of the donors, roughly 300 Gb of sequence data and some 100 million unique TCR beta sequences from roughly 180 million T cells were reported. High-throughput TCR immunosequencing, statistical association of individual TCRs with disease status, and machine learning were combined to predict cytomegalovirus infection status. Every discovery cohort repertoire had been produced on one sequencing platform. Rather than using new phenotypic data, the later analysis identified candidate immune exposures from TCR beta sequences and from how often those sequences occurred across donors. On average, 235,054 unique TCR beta nucleotide sequences were sequenced per donor among 300 to 500 genotyped donors of the cohort, with about 19% of those sequences being non-productive. The T cell repertoires of around 730 subjects were profiled by immunosequencing and related to cytomegalovirus serostatus. Typing coverage differed by locus: A, B, C, DRB1 and DQB1 were typed in roughly 620-640 donors, DQA1 in 500 to 550, DPA1 in 606, and DPB1 in just under 490. To decide whether each TCR beta V gene segment behaved as functional or pseudogenic, an earlier analysis of 587 of the donors relied on high-throughput TCR beta sequencing. Besides the first cohort of roughly 660 subjects, a separate validation cohort made up of over 100 different subjects was used. In a later analysis, previously published TCR beta repertoires from roughly 710 donors were re-analyzed and high-resolution HLA genotyping was added so that TCR occurrence patterns could be studied. Donor age, sex, ethnicity and CMV serostatus were collected together with the repertoire data. Class I and class II HLA loci were covered by the typing at four-digit resolution. A later genetic analysis used genome-wide SNP genotypes for 398 of the 666 donors, treating that subset as a discovery cohort. Because of strong linkage in the cohort, roughly five DR-DQ haplotypes were treated as single units for association and clustering. An early release that covered roughly 600 HLA-typed donors contained approximately 300 gigabases of sequencing data and tens of millions of unique TCR sequences. The genetic ancestry cluster associated with self-reported Caucasian donors included 65% to 90% of the 300 to 400 genotyped donors. The study was designed to test whether signatures of past pathogen exposure could be identified by cataloging public T cell receptors.

Library method: the immunoSEQ multiplex PCR assay. For the multiplex PCR, a mixture combining 60 forward primers for TCR Vbeta segments and 13 reverse primers for TCR Jbeta segments was used. The CDR3 region of rearranged TCR beta genes was amplified from genomic DNA by a multiplex PCR assay. The amplified TCR beta libraries were sequenced on the Illumina HiSeq System as 87-base-pair reads. Turning to the authors' computational methods: In a later analysis, tens of millions of unique TCR beta chains were counted across the 650 to 750 repertoires, and roughly 11 million of these chains were shared by at least two donors. To remove PCR and sequencing errors, raw reads were error-corrected and collapsed into unique sequences using a nearest-neighbor algorithm that merged closely related sequences. V, D and J gene segments were assigned by aligning CDR3 sequences to IMGT reference sequences. Each retained sequence needed at least a six-nucleotide match to both a V gene segment and a J gene segment. A rearrangement was called productive if the CDR3 had no stop codons and remained in frame with V and J, and every other rearrangement was called non-productive. Following IMGT convention, CDR3 was defined as the stretch from the second conserved V-encoded cysteine up to the conserved J-encoded phenylalanine. The earlier analysis of a few hundred of the donors excluded any sequence lacking an unambiguous match to a single V gene segment. In an earlier analysis of 587 of the donors, V segments were called functional above 56.7% productive rearrangements and were called segregating when the between-donor standard deviation exceeded 5%. A statistical classification framework was built to diagnose cytomegalovirus status from the catalog of TCR beta chain sequences. V and J gene assignment, in a later analysis, came from comparing TCR nucleotide sequences with IMGT/GENE-DB human TR gene sequences. A later analysis assigned CDR3 sequences and most-parsimonious VDJ recombination scenarios with the TCRdist pipeline. A later analysis defined each TCR beta chain by its CDR3 amino acid sequence plus V-gene family, and excluded reads lacking a unique V-gene family. In a later analysis, 450 to 600 highly shared, low-generation-probability nucleotide sequences were removed to address suspected cross-contamination and a sequencing artifact. For each public chain, a later analysis derived a clonal expansion index from normalized ranks of inferred template counts within each repertoire. Generation probabilities in a later analysis came from a VDJ recombination model fitted to out-of-frame rearrangements, and those results were checked against IGoR. In a later analysis, TCR-TCR, TCR-HLA and TCR-CMV co-occurrence was scored with hypergeometric tests, and a repertoire-size bias correction was applied to TCR pairs. In a later analysis, false discovery rates were estimated by permuting HLA or CMV assignments 20 times. In a later analysis, co-occurring TCRs were grouped using DBSCAN, with TCRdist sequence similarity added in when clustering inside HLA-allele-positive subsets. For co-occurrence clustering, repertoires with fewer than 30,000 or more than 120,000 public chains were excluded, along with five repertoires with anomalous nucleotide sharing. TCRdb obtained this table from immuneACCESS and retained in-frame rearrangements with V and J assigned. These tables miss some clones; where compared with another copy, unresolved V genes account for less than half of the shortfall, and the remainder is unexplained. V and J calls and clone size are as listed in that table; D and trimming were resolved from the DNA. The sample table holds around 130,000 clones, of which about 75% were seen once. Jointly, the top ten make up 1.5% to 2% of the sample.

What the authors observed across the whole study: In a later genetic analysis, a missense DCLRE1C variant was associated with V-gene and J-gene trimming of TCR beta chains, and the association was replicated in an independent cohort. The sequencing pipeline was judged likely to have produced a cluster of highly shared sequence variants as a technical artifact. Several of the top co-occurrence clusters appeared to be linked to parvovirus B19, influenza, CMV and Epstein-Barr virus, according to a later analysis. It was suggested by the authors that the approach could potentially be generalized to other disease states and immunological phenotypes. Cytomegalovirus status was reported to be diagnosed by the classifier with high specificity and sensitivity in both the original and validation cohorts. Correlated functional status among segregating V segments might be attributable to linkage disequilibrium, but an unknown experimental factor could not be ruled out. In vitro tests confirmed that three of the cytomegalovirus-associated TCR beta chains recognize cytomegalovirus antigens. In a later analysis, TCR association rates were found to vary across HLA loci, with the most associated TCRs seen for DRB1 alleles and the fewest for HLA-C alleles. Strong co-occurrence of HLA alleles, especially DR and DQ, made assigning TCR associations to individual alleles difficult. In an earlier analysis of approximately 590 of the donors, most TCR beta V segments were observed in productive rearrangements about 90% or about 30% of the time, broadly matching IMGT annotations. A later analysis found that HLA-associated TCR beta chains were more clonally expanded and had lower generation probabilities than equally common non-associated chains. Specific HLA alleles were associated with 15,000 to 20,000 TCR beta sequences at a false discovery rate of 0.05 in a later analysis. According to a later genetic analysis, donors in an Asian-associated ancestry cluster had fewer N-insertions in productive TCRs than the approximately 710-donor mean. The study listed 164 TCR beta chains as associated with cytomegalovirus. This cohort had only TCR beta chains sequenced, and the lack of alpha or paired-chain data limited which features could be detected. In a later analysis, most CMV-associated TCR beta chains were found to appear HLA-restricted, with HLA associations seemingly driven largely by CMV exposure. Because HLA typing was unavailable for some donors at each locus, only the typed subset was used in association tests. The only immune exposure information available for the cohort was CMV serostatus. Roughly uniform sequencing depth across donors was assumed in presence/absence analyses, although this assumption may not hold. Because counts were too low, around 17 rarely observed V segments, including chromosome 9 orphons, were left out of the earlier analysis of approximately 500 of the donors. A further reported finding was that TCR beta sequences accurately predicted the HLA-A and HLA-B alleles for most subjects in the first cohort. While some public TCRs were present in many individuals, most TCR sequences turned up only very rarely across donors. The 87-base-pair reads could not distinguish some IMGT-functional V segments, including TRBV6-2 and TRBV6-3, so those segments were excluded.

The cohort was made up of approximately 670 healthy bone marrow donors. Cohort members were all nominally healthy when sampled, although unrecorded immune exposures were likely present. The donor was CMV seronegative and belonged to the group of around 400 seronegative cohort members. Every donor gave a peripheral blood sample, and the peripheral blood mononuclear cells from that sample were used for TCR beta sequencing. The Qiagen DNeasy Blood Extraction Kit was used to extract genomic DNA from the blood cell samples. The germline V end is reduced by 5 bases and the J end by 1 base; junction bases left unmatched: 9. The CDR3 has 16 amino acids, counting the end cysteine and valine. The sequence is cut down to CDR3 DNA, 48 bases in frame from base 1. In the germline V gene, CDR1 corresponds to MDHEN and CDR2 to SYDVKM. Concerning this clone itself: The specificity of this receptor is unknown. Base qualities are not provided; no much larger clone lies one nucleotide away.

What was sequenced was PBMCs. The sequence is built from TRBV28 and TRBJ2-7; 9 junctional bases match TRBD1. This receptor was obtained from a woman between 25 and 40 years old in good health and CMV-seronegative. The DNA reads TGTGCCAGCAGTCCTCGGCCGGGACAGGGTTCCTACGAGCAGTACGTC. This sequence encodes CASSPRPGQGSYEQYV.